This T cell receptor (beta chain) stems from a study of PD-1 blockade in classical Hodgkin lymphoma. General study results and limits: There was a significant rise in CD4+ TCR diversity by C4D1, with no such rise for CD8+. Diversity similar to that of newly diagnosed patients was seen at baseline in complete responders.

The germline gives CDR1 LGHNA, CDR2 YSLEER. The CDR3 runs 16 residues. With V trimmed by 0 bases and J by 6 bases, 11 bases remained unmatched. For this clone: Its cognate antigen is unknown.

The data were produced by immunoSEQ multiplex PCR, yet TCRdb's version contains in-frame clones alone and is incomplete. The sample carries about 2,800 clones, about 76% recorded once. The patients all showed relapse after autologous stem cell transplantation, while their brentuximab vedotin exposure varied. Magnetic negative selection isolated CD8+ T cells from thawed PBMCs. The sample here was CD8+ T cells from blood, taken at baseline. The rearrangement uses TRBV4-3 and TRBJ2-7; 7 bases map to TRBD2. This receptor was obtained from a human donor with classical Hodgkin lymphoma. The CDR3, as DNA: TGCGCCAGCAGCCAAGAAACGGGGGGTCCTCTGCTCGAGCAGTACTTC. It encodes CASSQETGGPLLEQYF.